The 18 T cell receptor beta chains given below trace back to one sample, sequenced in a study of shared clonotypes between healthy human individuals. The assay was immunoSEQ multiplex PCR, and TCRdb's table has in-frame clones only and misses some. The top ten clones hold 0.32% of a sample with 400,000 or so clones, 96% of them seen once. Source material: memory CD8+ T cells sorted from blood. Subset indicated: CD45RO+ cells pooled with CCR7-negative TemRA cells. These receptors originate from a man aged 30 to 45 in good health.

This clone was detected only once. The rearrangement joins TRBV5-4 to TRBJ2-3; TRBD2 aligns across 14 bases. Germline assignment: CDR1 SGHNT and CDR2 YYREEE (reference sequence). V was clipped by 1 base and J by 5 bases; unmatched bases: 3. The CDR3 totals 16 residues. In DNA form, the CDR3 reads TGTGCCAGCAGCTTGAGACTAGCGGGAGGGCGAGATACGCAGTATTTT. It is translated as CASSLRLAGGRDTQYF.

This rearrangement joins TRBV6-5 to TRBJ1-3; TRBD1 might be the D (5 bases). This CDR3 spans 14 amino acids. V lost 6 bases, J lost 3 bases, and 12 bases lay in between. Germline V CDR1 and CDR2: MNHEY, SVGAGI. CDR3 protein: CASRRRDGGNTIYF. Written as DNA, the CDR3 is TGTGCCAGCAGACGGAGGGACGGTGGAAACACCATATATTTT.

For this clone: Other nucleotide sequences from this sample produce the same CDR3. The chain has TRBV7-9 and TRBJ2-7, with 8 bases fitting TRBD2. Germline CDR1 is SEHNR and CDR2 is FQNEAQ (reference sequence). J lost 2 bases, V lost 3 bases, and 0 bases had no gene match. This CDR3 spans 13 amino acids. CDR3 DNA sequence: TGTGCCAGCAGCTTGGGACTAGCCTACGAGCAGTACTTC. It specifies CASSLGLAYEQYF.

The chain carries TRBV14 and TRBJ2-1; weak D call: TRBD1 (5 bases). CDR3 size: 14 residues. Per germline, CDR1 SGHDN and CDR2 FVKESK. V shed 8 bases and J shed 2 bases, with 13 bases lying between them. CDR3 region: CASRRQSPYNEQFF. The DNA of the CDR3 is TGTGCCAGCCGACGACAGAGCCCCTACAATGAGCAGTTCTTC.

This sequence joins TRBV28 and TRBJ2-5; a weak D match, TRBD1 (5 bases). The CDR3 loop spans 21 amino acids. Trimming shortened V by 5 bases and J by 1 base, and 32 bases separated the two germline ends. Per the germline V gene, CDR1 is MDHEN and CDR2 is SYDVKM. The CDR3 here is CASSPYSGYNEKKTVQETQYF. The CDR3 coding sequence is TGTGCCAGCAGTCCCTACAGTGGGTATAACGAAAAAAAGACAGTCCAAGAGACCCAGTACTTC.

J is TRBJ2-5 and V is TRBV18, with D unresolved. This CDR3 region has 14 residues. CDR1 and CDR2 from the germline V gene are KGHSH and LQKENI. Trimming left V 3 bases short and J 0 bases short, with 8 bases between. The CDR3 reads CASSPVRHQETQYF. CDR3 coding DNA: TGTGCCAGCTCACCGGTAAGACACCAAGAGACCCAGTACTTC.

The chain links TRBV27 to TRBJ1-5; no firm D call. In germline, CDR1 is MNHEY, CDR2 SMNVEV (reference sequence). V was pared by 0 bases and J by 6 bases, with 6 bases between. The length of the CDR3 is 13 residues. CDR3 in amino acids: CASSLSLGQPQHF. The CDR3 region has the DNA TGTGCCAGCAGTTTATCGTTGGGTCAGCCCCAGCATTTT.

A word on this clone: The same CDR3 is also encoded by other DNA sequences in this sample. The chain has TRBV6-5 and TRBJ2-6; D is unclear. Germline assignment: CDR1 MNHEY and CDR2 SVGAGI. This CDR3 comprises 14 residues. The V end was cut by 2 bases, the J end by 0 bases, with 2 bases between. The CDR3 protein is CASSYSSGANVLTF. For the CDR3, the DNA is TGTGCCAGCAGTTACAGCTCTGGGGCCAACGTCCTGACTTTC.

The chain uses TRBV6-1 and TRBJ1-2; TRBD1 matches at 9 bases. This CDR3 has 13 amino acids. Losses at the gene ends were 4 bases for V and 4 bases for J; bases not matched to a gene: 1. From germline, CDR1 is MNHNS and CDR2 SASEGT. For the CDR3, the DNA is TGTGCCAGCAGTGGGACAGGGGCCTATGGCTACACCTTC. It specifies CASSGTGAYGYTF.

The CDR3 DNA is TGTGCCAGCAGCTTAGGACAGGGTTACTACGAGCAGTACTTC. Protein sequence: CASSLGQGYYEQYF. V gene TRBV11-2 combines with J gene TRBJ2-7, with TRBD1 matching over 7 bases. This CDR3 is built from 14 residues. Germline CDR1 is SGHAT and CDR2 is FQNNGV. The V gene end was trimmed by 1 base and the J gene end by 3 bases; junction bases not matched to a gene: 3.

V usage is TRBV27 and J usage is TRBJ2-2, with 9 bases that match TRBD1. The CDR3 covers 16 residues. Germline lookup yields CDR1 MNHEY and CDR2 SMNVEV (reference sequence). The ends lost 5 bases at V and 3 bases at J; junction bases unmatched: 7. CDR3 DNA sequence: TGTGCCAGCAGTCCCGGGACAGGGAGGGACACCGGGGAGCTGTTTTTT. Translated: CASSPGTGRDTGELFF.

This chain uses TRBV28 with TRBJ2-7; D possibly corresponds to TRBD1 (7 bases). Germline V gene lookup returns CDR1 MDHEN and CDR2 SYDVKM. The CDR3 runs 16 residues. V lost 7 bases and J 5 bases, leaving 24 bases between the germline ends. This CDR3 is CASTPAGRQGGNEQYF. The CDR3 DNA sequence: TGTGCCAGCACCCCTGCGGGGAGACAGGGCGGTAACGAGCAGTACTTC. Drawing the rest from reference TRBV28 and TRBJ2-7, the complete variable domain is DVKVTQSSRYLVKRTGEKVFLECVQDMDHENMFWYRQDPGLGLRLIYFSYDVKMKEKGDIPEGYSVSREKKERFSLILESASTNQTSMYLCASTPAGRQGGNEQYFGPGTRLTVT.

This chain uses TRBV4-1 with TRBJ2-2; 11 positions agree with TRBD2. The J segment lost 2 bases and the V segment lost 4 bases, leaving 12 bases of the junction unmatched. The germline CDR1 and CDR2 sequences are MGHRA and YSYEKL. The length of the CDR3 is 19 residues. The DNA of the CDR3 is TGCGCCAGCAGCCGGACTAGCGGGCGCGGGGGGACCAACACCGGGGAGCTGTTTTTT. Translated: CASSRTSGRGGTNTGELFF.

DNA for the CDR3: TGTGCCAGCAGCGTTCGGCCGGCAGCCGAGACCCAGTACTTC. Translated: CASSVRPAAETQYF. The V gene is TRBV9, the J gene TRBJ2-5; the D is unclear. V was trimmed by 2 bases and J by 5 bases, leaving 13 bases between them. CDR3 length: 14 residues. Germline loops: CDR1 SGDLS, CDR2 YYNGEE.

This clone was recorded only once. This chain connects TRBV7-9 to TRBJ2-7; D remains unclear. Germline V gene lookup returns CDR1 SEHNR and CDR2 FQNEAQ (reference sequence). Trimming removed 2 bases from V and 0 bases from J, with 14 bases in between. The CDR3 has 16 residues. CDR3 bases: TGTGCCAGCAGCTTAAACCCCCGGTGGTACTCCTACGAGCAGTACTTC. Its translation: CASSLNPRWYSYEQYF.

V is TRBV9 and J is TRBJ2-5; 8 bases agree with TRBD2. The CDR3 contains 16 residues. Germline assignment: CDR1 SGDLS and CDR2 YYNGEE. The trim removed 6 bases at V and 2 bases at J, leaving 12 bases unmatched. CDR3 DNA sequence: TGTGCCAGCAACGCCCAGAGCGGGGGATCGCAAGAGACCCAGTACTTC. It specifies CASNAQSGGSQETQYF.

The gene calls are TRBV7-9 and TRBJ1-4; D possibly corresponds to TRBD1 (6 bases). Germline V gene data show CDR1 as SEHNR and CDR2 as FQNEAQ (reference sequence). The CDR3 covers 14 residues. The V gene lost 3 bases and the J gene lost 4 bases, with 9 bases spanning the gap. This CDR3 is CASSFGQNNEKLFF. CDR3 coding DNA: TGTGCCAGCAGCTTCGGACAGAATAATGAAAAACTGTTTTTT. The full variable domain, with the rest looked up from reference TRBV7-9 and TRBJ1-4, is DTGVSQNPRHKITKRGQNVTFRCDPISEHNRLYWYRQTLGQGPEFLTYFQNEAQLEKSRLLSDRFSAERPKGSFSTLEIQRTEQGDSAMYLCASSFGQNNEKLFFGSGTQLSVL.

For this clone: Other DNA variants within this sample encode the same CDR3. The J gene is TRBJ2-7, the V gene TRBV20-1; D is ambiguous. The V end was cut by 3 bases, the J end by 2 bases, with 2 bases between. This CDR3 spans 10 amino acids. Germline CDR1 DFQATT, CDR2 SNEGSKA (reference sequence). In DNA, the CDR3 is TGCAGTGCTAGGACCTACGAGCAGTACTTC. Translating gives CSARTYEQYF.